This TCR beta chain was identified during a study of T cell responses to AZD1222 COVID-19 vaccine. Overall study context: Pooled samples include second doses given at about 4 or 12 weeks.

Sequencing was performed with immunoSEQ multiplex PCR; in TCRdb, only in-frame clones are kept and a portion is missing. The top ten hold roughly 8.7% of the sample, which has 75,000 to 90,000 clones, about 83% seen once. The study, taken as a whole, reports: Donors skewed white British and female; clonal diversity was possibly underestimated. At baseline, seropositivity was found in only a handful of AZD1222 recipients.

V lost 1 base and J 6 bases, leaving 10 bases between the germline ends. Germline CDR1 is LNHNV and CDR2 is YYDKDF (reference sequence). The CDR3 is 14 residues long. Of note for this clone: As yet, its antigen is unknown.

V gene TRBV15 combines with J gene TRBJ1-5; a weak D match, TRBD1 (5 bases). The receptor comes from an adult in good health. Sequenced here: peripheral blood, sampled on day 0 of AZD1222 vaccination. CDR3 sequence (DNA): TGTGCCACCAGCAGAGGGGGGGGAAGTCAGCCCCAGCATTTT. It translates to CATSRGGGSQPQHF.